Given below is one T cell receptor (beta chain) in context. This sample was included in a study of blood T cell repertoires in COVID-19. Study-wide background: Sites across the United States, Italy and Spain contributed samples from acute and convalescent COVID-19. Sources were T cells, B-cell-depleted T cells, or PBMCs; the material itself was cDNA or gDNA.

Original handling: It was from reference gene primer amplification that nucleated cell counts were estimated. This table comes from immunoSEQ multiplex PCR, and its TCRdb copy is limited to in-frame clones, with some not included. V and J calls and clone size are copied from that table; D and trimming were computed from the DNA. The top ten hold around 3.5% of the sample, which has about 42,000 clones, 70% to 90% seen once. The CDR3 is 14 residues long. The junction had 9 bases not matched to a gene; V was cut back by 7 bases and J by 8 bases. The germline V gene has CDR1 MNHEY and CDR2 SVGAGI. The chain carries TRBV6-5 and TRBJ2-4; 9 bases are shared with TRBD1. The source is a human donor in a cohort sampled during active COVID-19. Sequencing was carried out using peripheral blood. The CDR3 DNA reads TGTGCCAGCATGAAGACAGGGGGGTTAGACATTCAGTACTTC. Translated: CASMKTGGLDIQYF.